The 27 T cell receptor beta chains given below trace back to one sample, sequenced in a study of cytomegalovirus exposure and HLA in healthy donors. PCR was performed using 60 Vbeta and 13 Jbeta primers. Clones were read by immunoSEQ multiplex PCR, and TCRdb kept only the in-frame ones, dropping some. The sample has about 250,000 clones, about four fifths seen once. Specimen: PBMCs. Receptors originate from a girl aged 2 to 10 in good health and CMV-seronegative.

This chain uses TRBV5-1 with TRBJ1-2; D not certain. V lost 4 bases and J 5 bases, leaving 18 bases between the germline ends. The CDR3 extends over 15 amino acids. The germline V gene has CDR1 SGHRS and CDR2 YFSETQ. CDR3 sequence reads: CASSQFGQLGYGYTF. The CDR3 DNA is TGCGCCAGCAGCCAATTTGGGCAACTTGGGTATGGCTACACCTTC.

The chain links TRBV7-8 to TRBJ1-2, with D maybe TRBD1 (6 bases). Germline V gene sequence: CDR1 SGHVS, CDR2 FQNEAQ. The V and J ends lost 5 bases and 8 bases respectively, with 18 bases between them. The CDR3 contains 14 residues. CDR3 sequence reads: CASSGGDIKEGYTF. CDR3 DNA: TGTGCCAGCAGCGGGGGGGACATTAAGGAGGGCTACACCTTC.

The chain joins TRBV29-1 to TRBJ1-2; D not resolved. Germline V gives CDR1 SQVTM, CDR2 ANQGSEA. Deletions cut 3 bases from V and 2 bases from J, with 10 bases between. This CDR3 has 13 amino acids. CDR3 nucleotide sequence: TGCAGCGTTGATGGGCAGGAAAACTATGGCTACACCTTC. Translating it yields CSVDGQENYGYTF.

The chain recombines TRBV7-9 with TRBJ1-5; D remains unclear. Germline V gene sequence: CDR1 SEHNR, CDR2 FQNEAQ (reference sequence). There are 12 residues in the CDR3. CDR3 protein: CAGSSGNQPQHF. The CDR3 region has the DNA TGTGCAGGGAGTTCAGGCAATCAGCCCCAGCATTTT.

The chain has TRBV7-6 and TRBJ1-5, with 9 bases matching TRBD1. V lost 4 bases to trimming and J lost 5 bases; unmatched junction nucleotides: 15. Looked up from germline, CDR1 is SGHVS and CDR2 is FNYEAQ. The CDR3 covers 18 residues. The CDR3, as DNA: TGTGCCAGCAGCTCCGCAGTCGACCGGGACAGGGTCCATCAGCCCCAGCATTTT. Translation gives CASSSAVDRDRVHQPQHF. Full variable domain (outside the CDR3, taken from reference TRBV7-6 and TRBJ1-5): GAGVSQSPRYKVTKRGQDVALRCDPISGHVSLYWYRQALGQGPEFLTYFNYEAQQDKSGLPNDRFSAERPEGSISTLTIQRTEQRDSAMYRCASSSAVDRDRVHQPQHFGDGTRLSIL.

The CDR3 sequence: CASSVAGGSTDTQYF. In DNA form, the CDR3 reads TGTGCCAGCAGCGTAGCGGGGGGGAGCACAGATACGCAGTATTTT. The chain links TRBV9 to TRBJ2-3; 8 positions match TRBD2. CDR3 length: 15 amino acids. Germline trimming cut 0 bases from V and 0 bases from J; bases unmatched to any gene: 0. Looked up from germline, CDR1 is SGDLS and CDR2 is YYNGEE.

The V and J genes are TRBV29-1 and TRBJ2-1; 9 nucleotides agree with TRBD1. This CDR3 spans 13 amino acids. After removal of 7 bases from V and 9 bases from J, the junction contained 10 bases not matched to a gene. Germline values: CDR1 SQVTM, CDR2 ANQGSEA. The CDR3 loop is CSAGGTGPREQFF. CDR3 in DNA: TGCAGCGCAGGTGGGACAGGGCCGCGTGAGCAGTTCTTC.

The rearrangement joins TRBV7-6 to TRBJ2-1; TRBD2 matches at 9 bases. V dropped 4 bases and J dropped 5; count of bases not matched to a gene: 3. Germline V gives CDR1 SGHVS, CDR2 FNYEAQ. The CDR3 totals 14 residues. CDR3: CASSWTSVDNEQFF. The CDR3, as DNA: TGTGCCAGCAGCTGGACTAGCGTAGACAATGAGCAGTTCTTC. The full variable domain, in which reference TRBV7-6 and TRBJ2-1 provide the parts outside the CDR3, is GAGVSQSPRYKVTKRGQDVALRCDPISGHVSLYWYRQALGQGPEFLTYFNYEAQQDKSGLPNDRFSAERPEGSISTLTIQRTEQRDSAMYRCASSWTSVDNEQFFGPGTRLTVL.

This chain connects TRBV5-1 to TRBJ2-7; D might be TRBD2 (5 bases). This CDR3 contains 13 residues. The V and J ends lost 0 bases and 6 bases respectively, with 10 bases between them. Germline assignment: CDR1 SGHRS and CDR2 YFSETQ. Here the CDR3 DNA reads TGCGCCAGCAGCTTGGCCTCAGGACTCGAGCAGTACTTC. It specifies CASSLASGLEQYF.

This clone showed up just a few times. This chain joins TRBV7-9 and TRBJ1-1; possible D gene TRBD1, 5 bases. The germline V and J ends were trimmed by 2 bases and 0 bases, with 13 bases remaining between them. Germline V gene lookup returns CDR1 SEHNR and CDR2 FQNEAQ (reference sequence). This CDR3 has 16 amino acids. CDR3 in DNA: TGTGCCAGCAGCTTACGGGGGGGTAGTGTGAACACTGAAGCTTTCTTT. Its translation: CASSLRGGSVNTEAFF.

The chain links TRBV5-6 to TRBJ2-3; 12 bases align to TRBD2. Germline V gene sequence: CDR1 SGHDT, CDR2 YYEEEE. V gave up 3 bases and J gave up 5 bases; unmatched junction bases: 7. The CDR3 is 16 residues long. CDR3 DNA sequence: TGTGCCAGCAGCTACCCACTAGCGGGGGGCGGAGATACGCAGTATTTT. Its translation: CASSYPLAGGGDTQYF.

A note on this clone: This CDR3 is also generated by other DNA sequences in the sample. The chain links TRBV13 to TRBJ2-2, with D maybe TRBD1 (6 bases). Germline CDR1 PRHDT, CDR2 FYEKMQ (reference sequence). Trimming removed 0 bases at V and 0 bases at J, with 8 bases between. CDR3 length: 16 residues. Written as DNA, the CDR3 is TGTGCCAGCAGCTTAGGCAGGACAGCGAACACCGGGGAGCTGTTTTTT. Its protein product is CASSLGRTANTGELFF.

This rearrangement joins TRBV19 to TRBJ2-4, with D perhaps TRBD1 (5 bases). CDR3 length equals 15 residues. Trimming removed 3 bases from V and 1 base from J, with 10 bases in between. Germline V lookup: CDR1 LNHDA, CDR2 SQIVND (reference sequence). CDR3: CASSIPRAAKNIQYF. The CDR3 nucleotides read TGTGCCAGTAGTATTCCCAGGGCGGCCAAAAACATTCAGTACTTC. The full variable domain, with the rest looked up from reference TRBV19 and TRBJ2-4, is DGGITQSPKYLFRKEGQNVTLSCEQNLNHDAMYWYRQDPGQGLRLIYYSQIVNDFQKGDIAEGYSVSREKKESFPLTVTSAQKNPTAFYLCASSIPRAAKNIQYFGAGTRLSVL.

The chain links TRBV7-2 to TRBJ2-7, with TRBD1 as a possible D gene (5 bases). V lost 0 bases and J 6 bases, leaving 15 bases between the germline ends. This CDR3 comprises 15 residues. The germline V gene encodes CDR1 SGHTA and CDR2 FQGNSA. The CDR3 DNA follows: TGTGCCAGCAGCTTAGCGGCCAGGGTGGAGCGCGAGCAGTACTTC. Translation gives CASSLAARVEREQYF.

This sequence joins TRBV5-6 and TRBJ1-2; maybe TRBD1 (5 bases). The germline V gene encodes CDR1 SGHDT and CDR2 YYEEEE. The CDR3 has 17 residues. Trimming pared 2 bases from V and 0 bases from J, leaving 17 bases between. For the CDR3, the DNA is TGTGCCAGCAGCTTTCTCCAGGGTGCCCCTTCTAACTATGGCTACACCTTC. Translating it yields CASSFLQGAPSNYGYTF.

This clone has just a few counts. This chain connects TRBV19 to TRBJ1-4; D remains ambiguous. CDR1 is LNHDA and CDR2 is SQIVND in the germline V gene (reference sequence). The CDR3 length is 14 residues. V lost 5 bases, J lost 5 bases, and 12 bases lay in between. The CDR3 loop is CASSLFRGNEKLFF. CDR3 DNA sequence: TGTGCCAGTAGTCTTTTCAGAGGCAATGAAAAACTGTTTTTT.

This rearrangement joins TRBV27 to TRBJ2-7; 7 nucleotides line up with TRBD1. With 3 bases clipped from V and 3 bases from J, the junction kept 2 bases outside the gene matches. Germline CDR1 MNHEY, CDR2 SMNVEV (reference sequence). This CDR3 is built from 13 residues. The CDR3 region is CASSLGQFYEQYF. The DNA for the CDR3 is TGTGCCAGCAGTTTGGGACAGTTCTACGAGCAGTACTTC.

The chain combines TRBV7-9 with TRBJ1-1; D is perhaps TRBD1 (6 bases). The V end lost 5 bases, the J end lost 5 bases, and 15 bases lay between the germline ends. Germline loops: CDR1 SEHNR, CDR2 FQNEAQ (reference sequence). This CDR3 comprises 14 residues. The CDR3 region is CASSQPRGSTEAFF. The CDR3 coding sequence is TGTGCCAGCAGCCAACCCAGGGGATCGACTGAAGCTTTCTTT. The whole variable domain, remainder taken from reference TRBV7-9 and TRBJ1-1, is DTGVSQNPRHKITKRGQNVTFRCDPISEHNRLYWYRQTLGQGPEFLTYFQNEAQLEKSRLLSDRFSAERPKGSFSTLEIQRTEQGDSAMYLCASSQPRGSTEAFFGQGTRLTVV.

In its sample, this clone was seen once. This chain links TRBV6-5 with TRBJ1-2; TRBD1 might be the D (6 bases). The CDR3 has 15 residues. Germline CDR1 is MNHEY and CDR2 is SVGAGI. Trimming stripped 0 bases from V and 5 bases from J, with 13 bases between. DNA for the CDR3: TGTGCCAGCAGTTACTCCAGGACAGCTTTATATGGCTACACCTTC. Translation gives CASSYSRTALYGYTF.

The V and J genes are TRBV9 and TRBJ2-7; a weak D match, TRBD2 (6 bases). This CDR3 is built from 16 residues. Germline values: CDR1 SGDLS, CDR2 YYNGEE. Trimming cost V 7 bases and J 1 base, with 21 bases left between them. The CDR3 region has the DNA TGTGCCAGCTCCGGGGGTATTAGCGGAAGATCCTACGAGCAGTACTTC. Amino acids: CASSGGISGRSYEQYF.

This rearrangement joins TRBV7-2 to TRBJ2-7; D gene ambiguous. Germline loops: CDR1 SGHTA, CDR2 FQGNSA. The length of the CDR3 is 13 residues. Trimming removed 2 bases from V and 4 bases from J, with 9 bases in between. The CDR3 sequence: CASSLLLFYEQYF. The CDR3 DNA is TGTGCCAGCAGCTTACTCCTGTTTTACGAGCAGTACTTC.

This clone was picked up a small number of times. The chain uses TRBV7-3 and TRBJ2-3; TRBD2 matches at 14 bases. This CDR3 has 15 amino acids. The V segment lost 5 bases and the J segment 4 bases; nucleotides outside the gene matches: 2. Germline lookup yields CDR1 SGHTA and CDR2 FQGTGA. CDR3 loop: CASSKGLAGADTQYF. CDR3 coding DNA: TGTGCCAGCAGCAAGGGACTAGCGGGAGCAGATACGCAGTATTTT.

The chain uses TRBV18 and TRBJ2-5; a possible D gene is TRBD2 (5 bases). Judging by the DNA end, TRBJ2-7 fits better; the J call may be wrong. CDR1 KGHSH and CDR2 LQKENI come from the germline V gene. This CDR3 spans 13 amino acids. CDR3 in amino acids: CASSLWENYEQYF. CDR3 nucleotides: TGTGCCAGCTCACTCTGGGAGAACTACGAGCAGTACTTC.

The rearrangement joins TRBV7-9 to TRBJ1-1; TRBD1 might be the D (5 bases). V was clipped by 2 bases and J by 3 bases, with 13 bases between them. The CDR3 is made up of 15 amino acids. Germline CDR1 and CDR2: SEHNR and FQNEAQ (reference sequence). As DNA, the CDR3 is TGTGCCAGCAGCTTAATCTTCGAAGGGGACACTGAAGCTTTCTTT. It translates to CASSLIFEGDTEAFF.

This clone came up once. The chain joins TRBV27 to TRBJ2-7; perhaps TRBD1 as D (6 bases). The CDR3 has 12 residues. Looked up from germline, CDR1 is MNHEY and CDR2 is SMNVEV (reference sequence). V lost 4 bases, J lost 7 bases, and 11 bases lay in between. The CDR3 sequence: CASSSARGEQYF. For the CDR3, the DNA is TGTGCCAGCAGTTCTGCCAGGGGTGAGCAGTACTTC.

This chain uses TRBV28 with TRBJ2-7, with TRBD2 as a possible D gene (5 bases). There are 16 residues in the CDR3. Germline V CDR1 and CDR2: MDHEN, SYDVKM. V was clipped by 10 bases and J by 2 bases, with 24 bases between them. The CDR3 is CATGPWAGKRTYEQYF. As DNA, the CDR3 is TGTGCCACCGGACCTTGGGCCGGGAAAAGGACCTACGAGCAGTACTTC.

The chain carries TRBV6-6 and TRBJ2-1, with 9 bases fitting TRBD1. The CDR3 is 15 residues long. Germline trimming cut 2 bases from V and 5 bases from J; bases unmatched to any gene: 4. Germline V gene sequence: CDR1 MNHNY, CDR2 SVGAGI (reference sequence). The CDR3 is CASSYGQGIDNEQFF. The CDR3 DNA reads as TGTGCCAGCAGTTACGGACAGGGGATAGACAATGAGCAGTTCTTC.